This T cell receptor beta chain was obtained from a study of neoadjuvant anti-PD-1 for oral cavity cancer. Produced via immunoSEQ multiplex PCR; TCRdb's table is partial and in-frame only. The sample includes approximately 35,000 clones, about 86% seen only once; the top ten take 3.5%. Patients had HPV-negative, locally advanced oral cavity squamous cell carcinoma. Blood cells were analyzed directly, without culture or expansion. V was clipped by 3 bases and J by 3 bases, with 19 bases between them. The CDR3 contains 17 residues. CDR1 is SGDLS, CDR2 YYNGEE, per germline. This sample comprised PBMCs, obtained before nivolumab (anti-PD-1) treatment. This receptor was taken from a person aged 35 to 85 with oral cavity squamous cell carcinoma. The chain combines TRBV9 with TRBJ1-3; D unresolved. CDR3 bases: TGTGCCAGCAGCGCCGGTACGCCGAGTCAGAGTGGAAACACCATATATTTT. Its translation is CASSAGTPSQSGNTIYF.